One sample yielded the 16 T cell receptor beta chains listed below, sequenced in a study of blood T cells in healthy people across ages. Using a J-beta primer mix together with a sample-barcoded 5' primer, a second PCR was run for roughly 6 to 12 cycles. TCRdb recomputed calls from the 5' RACE reads with MiXCR, one row per CDR3 protein. The table shows approximately 810,000 distinct CDR3 sequences, with about 30% occurring only once. Sequences were obtained from blood. These receptor sequences come from an elderly woman in good health.

This clonotype was observed once. Given a much more abundant clone one base away, this may be a read error. The CDR3 region has the DNA TGCAGTGCTATCGACAGGGGGAGCAAGAAACCCTACGAGCAGTACTTC. As protein: CSAIDRGSKKPYEQYF. This chain connects TRBV20-1 to TRBJ2-7; 9 bases are a match to TRBD1. The CDR3 is made up of 16 amino acids. The germline V gene has CDR1 DFQATT and CDR2 SNEGSKA (reference sequence). After removal of 4 bases from V and 2 bases from J, the junction contained 12 bases not matched to a gene.

On this clonotype: A much larger clone lies a single base off, so this may be a read error. The gene calls are TRBV7-2 and TRBJ2-3, with D possibly being TRBD2 (5 bases). CDR3 length: 15 amino acids. Germline CDR1 and CDR2: SGHTA and FQGNSA. The chain's CDR3 is CASSLGGGAVDAQYF. The CDR3 DNA follows: TGTGCCAGCAGCTTAGGGGGTGGAGCGGTAGATGCGCAGTATTTT. Looking up the rest from reference TRBV7-2 and TRBJ2-3 gives the full variable domain: GAGVSQSPSNKVTEKGKDVELRCDPISGHTALYWYRQSLGQGLEFLIYFQGNSAPDKSGLPSDRFSAERTGGSVSTLTIQRTQQEDSAVYLCASSLGGGAVDAQYFGPGTRLTVL.

This clonotype was seen only a few times. This chain connects TRBV7-2 to TRBJ1-5, with TRBD1 identical over 8 bases. This CDR3 region has 16 residues. The V gene end was trimmed by 1 base and the J gene end by 2 bases; junction bases not matched to a gene: 4. The germline V gene encodes CDR1 SGHTA and CDR2 FQGNSA. Here the CDR3 reads CASSLGPTGGNQPQHF. CDR3 sequence (DNA): TGTGCCAGCAGCTTAGGGCCGACAGGGGGCAATCAGCCCCAGCATTTT.

This clonotype was observed a single time. A much larger clone differs from this one at a single base, so this may be a read error. The chain combines TRBV12-3 or TRBV12-4 with TRBJ1-1, with 7 positions matching TRBD1. The V segment lost 8 bases and the J segment 1 base; nucleotides outside the gene matches: 7. This CDR3 comprises 14 residues. The CDR3 nucleotides are TGTGCCAGCGGCCGCAGACAGGGGAACACTGAAGCTTTCTTT. Its protein product is CASGRRQGNTEAFF.

V gene TRBV28 combines with J gene TRBJ2-3; possibly TRBD2 for D (6 bases). V was trimmed by 5 bases and J by 3 bases, leaving 18 bases between them. This CDR3 has 16 amino acids. The germline CDR1 and CDR2 sequences are MDHEN and SYDVKM. The CDR3 loop is CASSPSTLGGTDTQYF. The CDR3 region has the DNA TGTGCCAGCAGTCCCTCGACGTTGGGGGGTACAGATACGCAGTATTTT.

This clonotype was seen repeatedly, ten times or more. The chain employs TRBV29-1 and TRBJ1-2; tentative D call: TRBD1 (6 bases). Between the trimmed V and J ends, which lost 6 bases and 1 base, there was a span of 12 bases. Germline V gene lookup returns CDR1 SQVTM and CDR2 ANQGSEA. The CDR3 is 13 residues long. CDR3 sequence reads: CSVDDRRNYGYTF. The CDR3 coding sequence is TGCAGCGTGGATGACAGGCGTAACTATGGCTACACCTTC.

This clonotype appeared many times. V gene TRBV6-2 or TRBV6-3 combines with J gene TRBJ2-5; no reliable D call. The closer fit of TRBJ2-7 to the DNA end suggests the J call may be wrong. This CDR3 spans 14 amino acids. Germline loops: CDR1 MNHEY, CDR2 SVGEGT. This CDR3 is CASSYSTGGDEQYF. In DNA, the CDR3 is TGTGCCAGCAGTTACTCGACTGGCGGCGACGAGCAGTACTTC.

This clonotype was found many times. The chain combines TRBV30 with TRBJ2-1, with unresolved D. Germline CDR1 GTSNPN, CDR2 SVGIG (reference sequence). The CDR3 totals 16 residues. V was clipped by 2 bases and J by 0 bases, with 14 bases between them. Here the CDR3 DNA reads TGTGCCTGGAGTATTGGACGGACGAGCTCCTACAATGAGCAGTTCTTC. Translation: CAWSIGRTSSYNEQFF.

Notes on this clonotype: Just one base apart from a much larger clone, this may be a read error. The genes are TRBV27 and TRBJ2-1; D is unclear. The CDR3 spans 11 residues. Trimming pared 4 bases from V and 12 bases from J, leaving 10 bases between. Germline CDR1 and CDR2: MNHEY and SMNVEV (reference sequence). The CDR3 here is CASSSRVRQFF. In DNA, the CDR3 is TGTGCCAGCAGTTCGCGTGTCAGGCAGTTCTTC.

On this clonotype itself: A much larger clone sits a single nucleotide away, making a read error possible. J is TRBJ1-5 and V is TRBV20-1; 12 nucleotides match TRBD1. The germline gives CDR1 DFQATT, CDR2 SNEGSKA (reference sequence). The CDR3 spans 17 residues. CDR3 coding DNA: TGCAGTACTAGAGCACCGGGACAGGGGGCTCGCAATCAGCCCCAGCATTTT. It specifies CSTRAPGQGARNQPQHF.

Worth noting for this clonotype: The germline gene is not matched at one end of the junction; a read error may be the cause. The V call is TRBV7-9, the J call TRBJ2-1; the D is unclear. The CDR3 length is 12 residues. Germline V lookup: CDR1 SEHNR, CDR2 FQNEAQ (reference sequence). As DNA, the CDR3 is TGTGCCAGCTGCTTAAAGGACAATGAGCAGTTCTTC. Amino acid sequence: CASCLKDNEQFF.

Ten or more counts support this clonotype. The chain carries TRBV11-2 and TRBJ2-5, with D uncertain. The CDR3 has 14 amino acids. V lost 3 bases and J 1 base, leaving 9 bases between the germline ends. Germline V gene lookup returns CDR1 SGHAT and CDR2 FQNNGV. CDR3 nucleotides: TGTGCCAGCAGCTTCGGCCCCTTCCAAGAGACCCAGTACTTC. Translating gives CASSFGPFQETQYF.

As to this clonotype: A read error may be the cause here, since a much bigger clone is one base away. The V gene is TRBV29-1, the J gene TRBJ2-3; D ambiguous. CDR1 and CDR2 from the germline V gene are SQVTM and ANQGSEA. The CDR3 is 13 residues long. CDR3 bases: TGCGGCGTTGAACGGCAGGGCACAGATACGCAGTATTTT. Protein product: CGVERQGTDTQYF.

Ten or more counts support this clonotype. The chain carries TRBV10-3 and TRBJ2-3; 11 nucleotides line up with TRBD2. The V gene's germline CDR1 is ENHRY and CDR2 SYGVKD. This CDR3 contains 21 residues. Germline trimming cut 2 bases from V and 0 bases from J; bases unmatched to any gene: 16. CDR3: CAISEPPTTSGGSSSTDTQYF. CDR3 in DNA: TGTGCCATCAGTGAGCCCCCCACCACTAGCGGGGGTTCCTCTAGCACAGATACGCAGTATTTT.

This clonotype was counted only a few times. V is TRBV27 and J is TRBJ1-1; no definite D call. Germline CDR1 MNHEY, CDR2 SMNVEV (reference sequence). This CDR3 region has 15 residues. V was pared by 3 bases and J by 0 bases, with 11 bases between. CDR3 DNA sequence: TGTGCCAGCAGTTTCGTTGGGCAGATGAACACTGAAGCTTTCTTT. It specifies CASSFVGQMNTEAFF.

The chain recombines TRBV7-2 with TRBJ2-5; 11 nucleotides match TRBD2. The CDR3 extends over 15 amino acids. CDR1 and CDR2 (germline): SGHTA, FQGNSA. Trimming cost V 7 bases and J 7 bases; bases outside gene matches: 11. The CDR3 coding sequence is TGTGCCAGCAACTTGCCACTAGCGGGGGTAGGGACCCAGTACTTC. It is translated as CASNLPLAGVGTQYF.